This T cell receptor (beta chain) appears in the sequencing data of a study of OX40 agonist ivuxolimab in advanced cancers. Generated by immunoSEQ multiplex PCR, the TCRdb table keeps only in-frame clones and is missing some. The sample holds fewer than 70,000 clones, around 93% seen once. This CDR3 is built from 11 residues. Germline V gene data show CDR1 as SNHLY and CDR2 as FYNNEI. The ends were cut back, 6 bases at V and 1 base at J, with 3 bases in the middle. Sampled blood was obtained at baseline, cycle 4 day 1, and cycle 7 day 1. This clone appeared once. The chain uses TRBV2 and TRBJ1-1; unclear D gene. The specimen was CD4+ or CD8+ T cells sorted from blood, collected in a trial of the OX40 agonist ivuxolimab. The clonotype comes from an adult with an advanced solid tumor such as melanoma, head and neck, liver or kidney cancer. The CDR3 region has the DNA TGTGCCAGCAGAGAGAACACTGAAGCTTTCTTT. Translated, it gives CASRENTEAFF.